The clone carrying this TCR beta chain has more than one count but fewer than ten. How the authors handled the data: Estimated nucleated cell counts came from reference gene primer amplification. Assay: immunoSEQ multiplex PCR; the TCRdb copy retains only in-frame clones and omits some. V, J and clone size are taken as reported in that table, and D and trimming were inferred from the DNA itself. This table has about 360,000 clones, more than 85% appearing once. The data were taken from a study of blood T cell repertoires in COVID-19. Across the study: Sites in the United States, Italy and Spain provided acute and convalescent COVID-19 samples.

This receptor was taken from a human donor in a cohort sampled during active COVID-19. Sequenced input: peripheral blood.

This chain's CDR3 is CASSQDLLNEQFF. CDR3 in DNA: TGTGCCAGCAGCCAAGATCTTCTCAATGAGCAGTTCTTC. The rearrangement links TRBV3-1 (or the pseudogene TRBV3-2) to TRBJ2-1; D is unclear. The CDR3 contains 13 residues. Per germline, CDR1 LGHDT and CDR2 YNNKEL (reference sequence). V shed 0 bases and J shed 6 bases, with 6 bases lying between them.